These 29 T cell receptor beta chains were sequenced from one sample in a study of blood T cell repertoires in COVID-19. Assay: immunoSEQ multiplex PCR; the TCRdb copy retains only in-frame clones and omits some. The sample has some 320,000 clones, approximately 91% seen once; the top ten hold 3% to 5%. The sequencing sample was made of PBMCs or T cells enriched from blood (not recorded which). These receptors were taken from a woman aged 25 to 45 who had been exposed to COVID-19.

The chain uses TRBV5-4 and TRBJ1-2; 8 nucleotides agree with TRBD1. V was clipped by 1 base and J by 4 bases; unmatched bases: 9. This CDR3 has 16 amino acids. The germline V gene encodes CDR1 SGHNT and CDR2 YYREEE (reference sequence). CDR3 amino acids: CASSLNRGKESYGYTF. In DNA form, the CDR3 reads TGTGCCAGCAGCTTGAACAGGGGGAAGGAGTCCTATGGCTACACCTTC.

The chain employs TRBV18 and TRBJ2-1, with 9 bases lining up with TRBD1. Germline assignment: CDR1 KGHSH and CDR2 LQKENI. J gave up 3 bases and V 1 base, and 4 bases lay outside the gene matches. The CDR3 sequence is 16 residues long. CDR3: CASSPLGTGSYNEQFF. CDR3 DNA sequence: TGTGCCAGCTCACCACTAGGGACAGGGAGCTACAATGAGCAGTTCTTC. Full variable domain (remainder filled in from reference TRBV18 and TRBJ2-1): NAGVMQNPRHLVRRRGQEARLRCSPMKGHSHVYWYRQLPEEGLKFMVYLQKENIIDESGMPKERFSAEFPKEGPSILRIQQVVRGDSAAYFCASSPLGTGSYNEQFFGPGTRLTVL.

The chain couples TRBV27 to TRBJ1-4; 7 nucleotides line up with TRBD1. Germline trimming cut 4 bases from V and 2 bases from J; bases unmatched to any gene: 1. This CDR3 contains 14 residues. Germline lookup yields CDR1 MNHEY and CDR2 SMNVEV (reference sequence). The CDR3 protein is CASSSTGTNEKLFF. DNA for the CDR3: TGTGCCAGCAGTTCGACAGGGACTAATGAAAAACTGTTTTTT.

The chain recombines TRBV6-5 with TRBJ1-1; 7 bases match TRBD1. Trimming at V came to 8 bases and at J to 2 bases, leaving 8 bases not matched to a gene. CDR1 is MNHEY and CDR2 is SVGAGI in the germline V gene. CDR3 size: 14 residues. The CDR3 DNA follows: TGTGCCAGCCGAGATCACAGGGGTAACACTGAAGCTTTCTTT. Translating gives CASRDHRGNTEAFF.

This clone was counted only a few times. The chain recombines TRBV9 with TRBJ2-2; unclear D gene. Germline-derived CDR1 and CDR2 are SGDLS and YYNGEE. CDR3 size: 13 residues. V dropped 0 bases and J dropped 7 bases, with 7 bases sitting between them. In DNA, the CDR3 is TGTGCCAGCAGCGTAGGAGTTCTCGGGGAGCTGTTTTTT. It is translated as CASSVGVLGELFF.

V gene TRBV7-2 combines with J gene TRBJ2-7; maybe TRBD2 (6 bases). The V end was cut by 3 bases, the J end by 6 bases, with 18 bases between. Germline V CDR1 and CDR2: SGHTA, FQGNSA. The CDR3 totals 15 residues. As DNA, the CDR3 is TGTGCCAGCAGCTTGGGAAGACTAGTCCGCTCCGAGCAGTACTTC. Residues: CASSLGRLVRSEQYF.

The CDR3 region is CAVSSGTSTGELFF. In DNA form, the CDR3 reads TGTGCCGTATCTTCCGGGACTAGCACCGGGGAGCTGTTTTTT. The chain joins TRBV7-7 to TRBJ2-2; 8 nucleotides match TRBD2. V was clipped by 11 bases and J by 4 bases; unmatched bases: 9. This CDR3 is 14 amino acids long. The germline V gene has CDR1 SSHAT and CDR2 FNYEAQ (reference sequence). The entire variable domain, with the rest obtained from reference TRBV7-7 and TRBJ2-2, is as follows: GAGVSQSPRYKVTKRGQDVTLRCDPISSHATLYWYQQALGQGPEFLTYFNYEAQPDKSGLPSDRFSAERPEGSISTLTIQRTEQRDSAMYRCAVSSGTSTGELFFGEGSRLTVL.

This clone was recorded only once. V usage is TRBV7-3 and J usage is TRBJ2-3, with TRBD2 matching 8 bases. This CDR3 is 16 amino acids long. V shed 2 bases and J 5 bases; nucleotides not matched to a gene: 9. The germline gives CDR1 SGHTA, CDR2 FQGTGA. In DNA, the CDR3 is TGTGCCAGCAGCTTACCCTCCGGGGGGGGCCTAGATACGCAGTATTTT. It specifies CASSLPSGGGLDTQYF.

V and J are TRBV28 and TRBJ1-6; 10 nucleotides match TRBD1. The V gene end was trimmed by 6 bases and the J gene end by 4 bases; junction bases not matched to a gene: 3. The CDR3 is 15 amino acids. Germline-derived CDR1 and CDR2 are MDHEN and SYDVKM. The CDR3 DNA is TGTGCCAGCAGAAGGACAGGGGGATATAATTCACCCCTCCACTTT. Its protein is CASRRTGGYNSPLHF. Complete variable domain (other parts from reference TRBV28 and TRBJ1-6): DVKVTQSSRYLVKRTGEKVFLECVQDMDHENMFWYRQDPGLGLRLIYFSYDVKMKEKGDIPEGYSVSREKKERFSLILESASTNQTSMYLCASRRTGGYNSPLHFGNGTRLTVT.

V gene TRBV4-3 combines with J gene TRBJ1-1; 9 bases align to TRBD1. CDR3 length equals 14 residues. Germline loops: CDR1 LGHNA, CDR2 YSLEER. V trimming: 4 bases; J trimming: 5 bases; junction bases outside the gene matches: 5. The CDR3 protein is CASSPGTGSTEAFF. The CDR3 nucleotides read TGCGCCAGCAGCCCTGGGACAGGGTCAACTGAAGCTTTCTTT.

The J gene is TRBJ1-6, the V gene TRBV21-1. TRBV21-1 is given as a pseudogene. The CDR3 consists of 19 residues. In DNA form, the CDR3 reads TGTGCCAGCCCCGGAAGAGGGCCTTATATATTTCCCCATAATTCACCCCTCCACTTT. Translating gives CASPGRGPYIFPHNSPLHF.

The chain has TRBV6-5 and TRBJ1-2; maybe TRBD1 (5 bases). Trimming pared 10 bases from V and 0 bases from J, leaving 15 bases between. Germline V gene sequence: CDR1 MNHEY, CDR2 SVGAGI. CDR3 length: 14 amino acids. CDR3 sequence (DNA): TGTGCCACCAAGATACAGGTTACTAACTATGGCTACACCTTC. Its protein is CATKIQVTNYGYTF.

This rearrangement joins TRBV19 to TRBJ2-7, with D tentatively TRBD2 (6 bases). The CDR3 consists of 16 residues. V shed 4 bases and J shed 0 bases, with 16 bases lying between them. Germline assignment: CDR1 LNHDA and CDR2 SQIVND (reference sequence). CDR3 region: CASSSRGTVSSYEQYF. The CDR3 DNA is TGTGCCAGTAGTAGCCGGGGGACGGTGAGCTCCTACGAGCAGTACTTC.

This chain connects TRBV5-1 to TRBJ1-2; perhaps TRBD1 as D (5 bases). V was shortened by 4 bases and J by 0 bases, with 13 bases between the two germline ends. This CDR3 is 15 amino acids long. CDR1 is SGHRS and CDR2 is YFSETQ in the germline V gene. CDR3 protein: CASSPGHKSNYGYTF. The CDR3 DNA is TGCGCCAGCAGCCCAGGACACAAATCTAACTATGGCTACACCTTC.

For this clone: This specimen includes other DNA sequences encoding the same CDR3. The CDR3 DNA is TGCGCCAGCAGCTTGCGGGGTGACTATGGCTACACCTTC. Its translation: CASSLRGDYGYTF. This chain connects TRBV5-1 to TRBJ1-2; D is unclear. Trimming took 1 base from V and 3 from J, leaving 7 bases between them. The CDR3 loop spans 13 amino acids. The germline V gene has CDR1 SGHRS and CDR2 YFSETQ.

The gene calls are TRBV7-9 and TRBJ1-3, with 12 bases aligning to TRBD1. V was clipped by 5 bases and J by 4 bases; unmatched bases: 15. CDR1 and CDR2 from the germline V gene are SEHNR and FQNEAQ (reference sequence). This CDR3 has 19 amino acids. The DNA for the CDR3 is TGTGCCAGCAGCGGTGTTACCGGGACAGGGGGCGCGGGGGGAAACACCATATATTTT. It translates to CASSGVTGTGGAGGNTIYF.

This clone has only a few counts. The V call is TRBV9, the J call TRBJ1-2, with D possibly being TRBD1 (6 bases). The CDR3 is 15 residues long. Germline V lookup: CDR1 SGDLS, CDR2 YYNGEE. Trimming pared 3 bases from V and 0 bases from J, leaving 12 bases between. This chain's CDR3 is CASSGTDSANYGYTF. Here the CDR3 DNA reads TGTGCCAGCAGCGGAACGGACAGCGCTAACTATGGCTACACCTTC.

This sequence joins TRBV6-2 or TRBV6-3 and TRBJ1-1; D gene ambiguous. There are 13 residues in the CDR3. V gave up 2 bases and J gave up 7 bases, with 11 bases separating them. Per germline, CDR1 MNHEY and CDR2 SVGEGT. CDR3 sequence reads: CASSYEPPGEAFF. The CDR3 DNA is TGTGCCAGCAGTTACGAGCCCCCGGGTGAAGCTTTCTTT.

The chain links TRBV3-1 (or the pseudogene TRBV3-2) to TRBJ2-7; 12 nucleotides match TRBD2. The CDR3 totals 17 residues. Trimming took 4 bases from V and 0 from J; bases not matched to a gene: 7. The germline V gene has CDR1 LGHDT and CDR2 YNNKEL (reference sequence). The CDR3 spells CASSLRTSGVSSYEQYF. The CDR3 DNA reads as TGTGCCAGCAGCCTCCGGACTAGCGGGGTTAGCTCCTACGAGCAGTACTTC.

The chain links TRBV4-2 to TRBJ1-5, with no clear D. CDR1 is LGHNA, CDR2 YNFKEQ, per germline. This CDR3 comprises 15 residues. Trimming stripped 0 bases from V and 6 bases from J, with 12 bases between. The CDR3 region has the DNA TGTGCCAGCAGCCAAGAGTCGAGGGCGGGTCAGCCCCAGCATTTT. Protein sequence: CASSQESRAGQPQHF.

The rearrangement uses TRBV18 and TRBJ2-3, with 7 bases aligning to TRBD2. CDR3 length: 15 residues. Germline CDR1 KGHSH, CDR2 LQKENI. With 3 bases clipped from V and 0 bases from J, the junction kept 3 bases outside the gene matches. The CDR3 bases are TGTGCCAGCTCACCCCGGCGGGGGAGCACAGATACGCAGTATTTT. This translates into CASSPRRGSTDTQYF.

The V gene is TRBV3-1 (or the pseudogene TRBV3-2), the J gene TRBJ2-1; 7 bases map to TRBD2. V lost 2 bases and J lost 3; bases outside the gene matches: 4. CDR1 and CDR2 (germline): LGHDT, YNNKEL (reference sequence). The CDR3 is made up of 15 amino acids. The DNA for the CDR3 is TGTGCCAGCAGCCAACGGGACTACTACTACAATGAGCAGTTCTTC. Protein sequence: CASSQRDYYYNEQFF.

This clone was observed a few times. This CDR3 is also generated by other DNA sequences in the sample. The chain employs TRBV5-1 and TRBJ1-1, with D maybe TRBD1 (6 bases). Trimming pared 5 bases from V and 1 base from J, leaving 12 bases between. Germline V CDR1 and CDR2: SGHRS, YFSETQ. The CDR3 is 14 amino acids. CDR3 in amino acids: CASSRDRPNTEAFF. CDR3 DNA: TGCGCCAGCAGTCGAGACAGGCCGAACACTGAAGCTTTCTTT.

This chain links TRBV5-5 with TRBJ1-2, with 7 bases lining up with TRBD1. The length of the CDR3 is 17 residues. The V gene end was trimmed by 6 bases and the J gene end by 4 bases; junction bases not matched to a gene: 18. Germline V lookup: CDR1 SGHKS, CDR2 YYEKEE (reference sequence). The CDR3 nucleotides read TGTGCCAGCACCCAAGGTCAGGGCGGACAGGTGATCTATGGCTACACCTTC. The encoded protein is CASTQGQGGQVIYGYTF.

The chain is built from TRBV18 and TRBJ1-5; D is unresolved. The V gene lost 6 bases and the J gene lost 4 bases, with 10 bases spanning the gap. The CDR3 sequence is 13 residues long. Germline CDR1 is KGHSH and CDR2 is LQKENI. CDR3 residues: CASSQSQNQPQHF. The CDR3 DNA follows: TGTGCCAGCTCCCAGTCCCAAAATCAGCCCCAGCATTTT.

The CDR3 DNA reads as TGCAGCGTCCAGGGGATGAACACTGAAGCTTTCTTT. It encodes CSVQGMNTEAFF. The chain combines TRBV29-1 with TRBJ1-1; a weak D match, TRBD1 (6 bases). CDR1 and CDR2 from the germline V gene are SQVTM and ANQGSEA. The CDR3 is made up of 12 amino acids. The V and J ends lost 6 bases and 0 bases respectively, with 8 bases between them.

The chain recombines TRBV9 with TRBJ1-2; 10 positions match TRBD1. Trimming took 3 bases from V and 8 from J; bases not matched to a gene: 13. CDR1 and CDR2 (germline): SGDLS, YYNGEE. The CDR3 is made up of 16 amino acids. The chain's CDR3 is CASSGLTGGAYDGYTF. The DNA for the CDR3 is TGTGCCAGCAGCGGATTGACAGGGGGCGCGTATGACGGCTACACCTTC.

The chain combines TRBV5-4 with TRBJ2-2; maybe TRBD1 (6 bases). CDR3 length equals 16 residues. V lost 5 bases, J lost 0 bases, and 14 bases lay in between. Germline CDR1 is SGHNT and CDR2 is YYREEE (reference sequence). The DNA of the CDR3 is TGTGCCAGCAGGCCGAAGGGGGATCCGAACACCGGGGAGCTGTTTTTT. It is translated as CASRPKGDPNTGELFF.

This chain uses TRBV2 with TRBJ2-5; 8 bases line up with TRBD2. CDR1 and CDR2 from the germline V gene are SNHLY and FYNNEI. This CDR3 has 14 residues. V gave up 10 bases and J gave up 4 bases; unmatched junction bases: 11. The CDR3, as DNA: TGTGCCACAAGTCCGAAGCGGGGGAGAGAGACCCAGTACTTC. Its protein product is CATSPKRGRETQYF.